This entry lists 29 T cell receptor beta chains sequenced from one sample in a study of STAT5B mutations in CD4+ large granular lymphocyte leukemia. This table comes from immunoSEQ multiplex PCR, and its TCRdb copy is limited to in-frame clones, with some not included. The table has under 35,000 clones, 85% to 90% seen once. Sequencing was performed on CD4+ T cells from blood buffy coats. These receptors were obtained from a human donor in good health.

This clone was seen a few times. The chain is built from TRBV30 and TRBJ1-1; D gene unclear. The CDR3 is 8 residues long. The V end lost 8 bases, the J end lost 7 bases, and 5 bases lay between the germline ends. Per the germline V gene, CDR1 is GTSNPN and CDR2 is SVGIG (reference sequence). CDR3 sequence (DNA): TGTGCCCTGAGTGAAGCTTTCTTT. Translated, it gives CALSEAFF.

The V gene is TRBV11-1, the J gene TRBJ2-7; D perhaps matches TRBD2 (6 bases). Germline V gene data show CDR1 as SGHAT and CDR2 as FQDESV (reference sequence). The CDR3 contains 14 residues. V shed 4 bases and J shed 4 bases, with 14 bases lying between them. CDR3 region: CASSYRDSRYEQYF. CDR3 in DNA: TGTGCCAGCAGCTACCGGGACTCGAGATACGAGCAGTACTTC.

The CDR3 region is CASRELAMNTEAFF. CDR3 DNA: TGTGCCAGCAGGGAACTGGCCATGAACACTGAAGCTTTCTTT. V and J are TRBV6-4 and TRBJ1-1; no clear D. CDR1 and CDR2 (germline): MRHNA, SNTAGT. This CDR3 has 14 residues. V was shortened by 6 bases and J by 0 bases, with 11 bases between the two germline ends.

This chain connects TRBV27 to TRBJ1-2, with 7 bases that match TRBD1. The V gene's germline CDR1 is MNHEY and CDR2 SMNVEV (reference sequence). V lost 3 bases, J lost 4 bases, and 5 bases stayed unmatched. The CDR3 extends over 14 amino acids. The DNA for the CDR3 is TGTGCCAGCAGTTTTGGGGGACAGCTCTATGGCTACACCTTC. This codes for CASSFGGQLYGYTF.

The chain carries TRBV6-1 and TRBJ2-3; D is perhaps TRBD2 (5 bases). The CDR3 spans 17 residues. The germline gives CDR1 MNHNS, CDR2 SASEGT. V lost 2 bases and J 6 bases, leaving 21 bases between the germline ends. CDR3 DNA sequence: TGTGCCAGCAGTGAACCGGGCGGGCTAGCCCGGAGGGATACGCAGTATTTT. It specifies CASSEPGGLARRDTQYF.

The gene calls are TRBV19 and TRBJ2-2, with 10 positions matching TRBD2. The germline V gene encodes CDR1 LNHDA and CDR2 SQIVND (reference sequence). The CDR3 contains 17 residues. Trimming cost V 4 bases and J 1 base; bases outside gene matches: 6. CDR3 sequence: CASSTLAGVQNTGELFF. CDR3 nucleotides: TGTGCCAGTAGTACCCTAGCGGGAGTCCAGAACACCGGGGAGCTGTTTTTT.

This clone occurred a few times. The chain couples TRBV2 to TRBJ2-7, with a possible D match to TRBD1 (5 bases). V gave up 6 bases and J gave up 2 bases, with 5 bases separating them. CDR1 is SNHLY, CDR2 FYNNEI, per germline. The CDR3 has 11 amino acids. The CDR3 region is CASRTAYEQYF. In nucleotides, the CDR3 is TGTGCCAGCAGGACAGCCTACGAGCAGTACTTC.

In this sample, this clone turned up once. V gene TRBV19 combines with J gene TRBJ2-1; TRBD1 is a possible D gene (6 bases). CDR1 and CDR2 from the germline V gene are LNHDA and SQIVND (reference sequence). The CDR3 totals 16 residues. V lost 5 bases, J lost 2 bases, and 16 bases lay in between. As DNA, the CDR3 is TGTGCCAGTAGTTCGAGGGGGACGTCCCCCTACAATGAGCAGTTCTTC. Protein product: CASSSRGTSPYNEQFF. Variable domain in full (rest from reference TRBV19 and TRBJ2-1): DGGITQSPKYLFRKEGQNVTLSCEQNLNHDAMYWYRQDPGQGLRLIYYSQIVNDFQKGDIAEGYSVSREKKESFPLTVTSAQKNPTAFYLCASSSRGTSPYNEQFFGPGTRLTVL.

V and J are TRBV7-3 and TRBJ2-1; D remains unclear. Looked up from germline, CDR1 is SGHTA and CDR2 is FQGTGA. The germline V and J ends were trimmed by 2 bases and 6 bases, with 8 bases remaining between them. The CDR3 is made up of 13 amino acids. The CDR3 DNA is TGTGCCAGCAGCTTAGGGCAGTTCAATGAGCAGTTCTTC. Amino acids: CASSLGQFNEQFF.

The rearrangement links TRBV6-1 to TRBJ1-2, with 7 bases lining up with TRBD1. The germline V gene has CDR1 MNHNS and CDR2 SASEGT. Trimming removed 7 bases from V and 8 bases from J; junction bases left unmatched: 10. The CDR3 totals 13 residues. CDR3 coding DNA: TGTGCCAGCACGGGAGGGACAGTGAGGGGCTACACCTTC. Amino acid sequence: CASTGGTVRGYTF.

The chain carries TRBV6-5 and TRBJ1-1; D possibly corresponds to TRBD1 (5 bases). This CDR3 region has 14 residues. V dropped 7 bases and J dropped 4 bases, with 16 bases sitting between them. From germline, CDR1 is MNHEY and CDR2 SVGAGI. The CDR3 here is CASTRAGGSTEAFF. CDR3 nucleotide sequence: TGTGCCAGCACGCGGGCGGGGGGGTCCACTGAAGCTTTCTTT.

The V call is TRBV5-8, the J call TRBJ1-5, with D tentatively TRBD1 (5 bases). CDR1 is SGHTS, CDR2 YDEGEE, per germline. The CDR3 spans 14 residues. Trimming stripped 0 bases from V and 2 bases from J, with 6 bases between. CDR3 nucleotides: TGTGCCAGCAGCTTGGAACAGGGCAATCAGCCCCAGCATTTT. Its translation: CASSLEQGNQPQHF.

This clone was seen only once. The gene calls are TRBV15 and TRBJ2-1; 13 nucleotides line up with TRBD2. From germline, CDR1 is LNHNV and CDR2 YYDKDF (reference sequence). The CDR3 sequence is 19 residues long. With 5 bases clipped from V and 0 bases from J, the junction kept 10 bases outside the gene matches. In DNA, the CDR3 is TGTGCCACCAGCGGACCGGGACTAGCGGGACGGAGCTCCTACAATGAGCAGTTCTTC. It specifies CATSGPGLAGRSSYNEQFF.

This chain joins TRBV11-2 and TRBJ2-1, with D maybe TRBD1 (6 bases). CDR1 SGHAT and CDR2 FQNNGV come from the germline V gene. CDR3 length: 13 residues. V was pared by 6 bases and J by 7 bases, with 13 bases between. In DNA, the CDR3 is TGTGCCAGCAGGAGCTTAGGGGGAAATGAGCAGTTCTTC. The encoded protein is CASRSLGGNEQFF.

This sequence joins TRBV29-1 and TRBJ2-1, with 9 bases identical to TRBD2. The CDR3 is 15 amino acids. Losses at the gene ends were 3 bases for V and 1 base for J; bases not matched to a gene: 4. Germline CDR1 reads SQVTM; CDR2 reads ANQGSEA. CDR3 loop: CSVDVSGSSYNEQFF. The CDR3 DNA follows: TGCAGCGTTGACGTTAGCGGGAGTTCCTACAATGAGCAGTTCTTC.

The genes are TRBV5-1 and TRBJ2-1; D possibly corresponds to TRBD2 (5 bases). Germline CDR1 and CDR2: SGHRS and YFSETQ. CDR3 size: 14 residues. Trimming removed 4 bases at V and 6 bases at J, with 14 bases between. The CDR3 bases are TGCGCCAGCAGCCCCCACCAGGCGGGCAATGAGCAGTTCTTC. Its translation is CASSPHQAGNEQFF.

This sequence joins TRBV16 and TRBJ1-5; TRBD1 aligns across 9 bases. Germline assignment: CDR1 KGHSY and CDR2 FQNENV. This CDR3 is built from 14 residues. Trimming at V came to 5 bases and at J to 6 bases, leaving 5 bases not matched to a gene. In DNA form, the CDR3 reads TGTGCCAGCAGCAAGGACAGGGGCCCTCAGCCCCAGCATTTT. Its protein product is CASSKDRGPQPQHF.

The table lists this clone with a count of one. In DNA form, the CDR3 reads TGTGCCAGCAGCACTGTACTAGCGGGAGGTACCGGGGAGCTGTTTTTT. Its translation is CASSTVLAGGTGELFF. J is TRBJ2-2 and V is TRBV5-6, with TRBD2 matching 12 bases. Unmatched junction bases numbered 6, after V lost 4 bases and J lost 5 bases. This CDR3 is 16 amino acids long. Looked up from germline, CDR1 is SGHDT and CDR2 is YYEEEE.

CDR3: CASSLEGGIGQPQHF. Here the CDR3 DNA reads TGTGCCAGCAGCTTAGAGGGGGGCATTGGTCAGCCCCAGCATTTT. The genes are TRBV7-2 and TRBJ1-5; maybe TRBD1 (6 bases). The CDR3 is made up of 15 amino acids. V lost 1 base to trimming and J lost 6 bases, with 13 bases between them. The V gene's germline CDR1 is SGHTA and CDR2 FQGNSA.

The CDR3 DNA sequence: TGTGCCAGCAGCGCAACAGGGGGTCGATGGAACACTGAAGCTTTCTTT. Its translation is CASSATGGRWNTEAFF. The V call is TRBV7-3, the J call TRBJ1-1, with TRBD1 identical over 8 bases. The CDR3 runs to 16 residues. The trim removed 5 bases at V and 1 base at J, leaving 9 bases unmatched. The V gene's germline CDR1 is SGHTA and CDR2 FQGTGA.

This clone was recorded a few times. The J gene is TRBJ1-4, the V gene TRBV7-9; D is possibly TRBD1 (6 bases). V gave up 2 bases and J gave up 8 bases, with 12 bases separating them. Germline CDR1 is SEHNR and CDR2 is FQNEAQ (reference sequence). This CDR3 has 14 residues. This CDR3 reads CASSLSGAWEKLFF. The CDR3 DNA reads TGTGCCAGCAGCTTATCGGGGGCCTGGGAAAAACTGTTTTTT.

This chain connects TRBV4-2 to TRBJ2-7, with unresolved D. This CDR3 has 13 amino acids. Per the germline V gene, CDR1 is LGHNA and CDR2 is YNFKEQ. Trimming stripped 0 bases from V and 5 bases from J, with 8 bases between. CDR3 sequence reads: CASSQDRDNEQYF. In nucleotides, the CDR3 is TGTGCCAGCAGCCAAGATCGTGACAACGAGCAGTACTTC.

This sequence joins TRBV4-1 and TRBJ2-2, with 13 bases lining up with TRBD2. The CDR3 has 15 residues. Germline assignment: CDR1 MGHRA and CDR2 YSYEKL. V dropped 8 bases and J dropped 3; count of bases not matched to a gene: 3. The CDR3 DNA sequence: TGCGCCAGCGCAGGACTAGCGGGAGACACCGGGGAGCTGTTTTTT. As protein: CASAGLAGDTGELFF.

J is TRBJ1-1 and V is TRBV7-2; D is ambiguous. CDR1 and CDR2 (germline): SGHTA, FQGNSA. This CDR3 spans 15 amino acids. Trimming took 0 bases from V and 1 from J, leaving 9 bases between them. CDR3 in amino acids: CASSLARTWNTEAFF. DNA of the CDR3: TGTGCCAGCAGCTTAGCGCGCACCTGGAACACTGAAGCTTTCTTT. Full variable domain (rest looked up from reference TRBV7-2 and TRBJ1-1): GAGVSQSPSNKVTEKGKDVELRCDPISGHTALYWYRQSLGQGLEFLIYFQGNSAPDKSGLPSDRFSAERTGGSVSTLTIQRTQQEDSAVYLCASSLARTWNTEAFFGQGTRLTVV.

The chain couples TRBV29-1 to TRBJ2-6, with no clear D. CDR1 is SQVTM and CDR2 is ANQGSEA in the germline V gene. Deletions cut 4 bases from V and 0 bases from J, with 4 bases between. The CDR3 sequence is 13 residues long. CDR3 sequence reads: CSVVSSGANVLTF. DNA for the CDR3: TGCAGCGTTGTCAGCTCTGGGGCCAACGTCCTGACTTTC.

The chain couples TRBV9 to TRBJ2-5, with TRBD2 matching over 12 bases. CDR1 and CDR2 from the germline V gene are SGDLS and YYNGEE. The CDR3 totals 16 residues. V was clipped by 5 bases and J by 5 bases; unmatched bases: 10. For the CDR3, the DNA is TGTGCCAGCAGTCGGACTAGCGGGGCCTTTGGGGAGACCCAGTACTTC. Translation: CASSRTSGAFGETQYF.

CDR3 loop: CASSQQGSYGYTF. The CDR3 nucleotides are TGCGCCAGCAGCCAACAGGGATCCTATGGCTACACCTTC. This chain connects TRBV10-2 to TRBJ1-2, with D maybe TRBD1 (6 bases). The V and J ends lost 6 bases and 4 bases respectively, with 12 bases between them. The germline gives CDR1 WSHSY, CDR2 SAAADI. The CDR3 runs 13 residues.

This clone was observed once. This chain uses TRBV9 with TRBJ2-5; D is ambiguous. V was shortened by 0 bases and J by 1 base, with 10 bases between the two germline ends. This CDR3 contains 15 residues. Germline CDR1 and CDR2: SGDLS and YYNGEE. DNA for the CDR3: TGTGCCAGCAGCGTAGCCCACAGTGGCCAAGAGACCCAGTACTTC. Its protein is CASSVAHSGQETQYF.

J is TRBJ2-1 and V is TRBV5-1, with D unclear. V dropped 1 base and J dropped 3 bases, with 8 bases sitting between them. CDR1 is SGHRS, CDR2 YFSETQ, per germline. The CDR3 is 14 amino acids. This CDR3 is CASSLRADYNEQFF. CDR3 bases: TGCGCCAGCAGCTTGAGGGCTGACTACAATGAGCAGTTCTTC.